Each of the 19 T cell receptor beta chains below was sequenced from the same sample in a study of blood T cell repertoires in COVID-19 (dated by TCRdb to about 2020). To prepare the library, the immunoSEQ multiplex PCR assay was applied. TCRdb obtained this table from immuneACCESS and retained in-frame rearrangements with V and J assigned. These tables miss some clones; where compared with another copy, unresolved V genes account for less than half of the shortfall, and the remainder is unexplained. The sample yields some 130,000 clones; 84% were counted once. The top ten hold approximately 45% of the sample. The sequencing input was peripheral blood. The origin of the receptors is a human donor in a cohort sampled during active COVID-19.

Only one count was recorded for this clone. The V gene is TRBV10-3, the J gene TRBJ2-3, with 12 bases aligning to TRBD2. V lost 3 bases and J lost 4; bases outside the gene matches: 8. This CDR3 is 17 amino acids long. Germline V gene data show CDR1 as ENHRY and CDR2 as SYGVKD. The CDR3 DNA follows: TGTGCCATCAGTGACGAAGCGACTAGCGGGAGAGCAGATACGCAGTATTTT. This sequence encodes CAISDEATSGRADTQYF.

The chain employs TRBV3-1 (or the pseudogene TRBV3-2) and TRBJ1-1; 9 bases match TRBD1. This CDR3 is built from 15 residues. V trimming: 7 bases; J trimming: 4 bases; junction bases outside the gene matches: 10. The germline V gene has CDR1 LGHDT and CDR2 YNNKEL (reference sequence). The CDR3 nucleotides read TGTGCCAGCACTAGGTCGGGACAGGGAACCACTGAAGCTTTCTTT. Its translation is CASTRSGQGTTEAFF.

The rearrangement uses TRBV5-4 and TRBJ1-6; 7 bases align to TRBD1. Per the germline V gene, CDR1 is SGHNT and CDR2 is YYREEE (reference sequence). The CDR3 is 15 amino acids. The ends lost 4 bases at V and 8 bases at J; junction bases unmatched: 9. CDR3 protein: CASSPGAGGYSPLHF. CDR3 nucleotide sequence: TGTGCCAGCAGCCCCGGGGCAGGGGGATATTCACCCCTCCACTTT.

CDR3: CASSQRLAGTGEQYF. The CDR3 DNA sequence: TGTGCCAGCAGCCAACGACTAGCGGGGACTGGCGAGCAGTACTTC. This chain connects TRBV11-1 to TRBJ2-7; 11 bases are a match to TRBD2. The length of the CDR3 is 15 residues. The V and J ends lost 5 bases and 6 bases, in that order; junction bases with no gene match: 9. Germline V gene lookup returns CDR1 SGHAT and CDR2 FQDESV (reference sequence).

The V gene is TRBV14, the J gene TRBJ2-3, with TRBD1 matching over 8 bases. CDR1 is SGHDN and CDR2 is FVKESK in the germline V gene. The CDR3 consists of 15 residues. V was pared by 3 bases and J by 4 bases, with 6 bases of the junction left unmatched. This chain's CDR3 is CASSHDRGFADTQYF. DNA for the CDR3: TGTGCCAGCAGCCATGACAGGGGTTTCGCAGATACGCAGTATTTT.

This chain connects TRBV28 to TRBJ1-5; TRBD1 agrees at 8 bases. Germline values: CDR1 MDHEN, CDR2 SYDVKM. This CDR3 is built from 15 residues. V shed 5 bases, J shed 4 bases, and the junction held 7 bases outside the gene matches. The DNA of the CDR3 is TGTGCCAGCAGTATCAGGGGGCGCCTTAATCAGCCCCAGCATTTT. Its protein product is CASSIRGRLNQPQHF.

The chain links TRBV19 to TRBJ1-3, with D unclear. V gave up 3 bases and J gave up 2 bases, with 11 bases separating them. The CDR3 sequence is 15 residues long. Germline lookup yields CDR1 LNHDA and CDR2 SQIVND (reference sequence). DNA for the CDR3: TGTGCCAGTAGTATCTACAGCCAACCTGGAAACACCATATATTTT. Amino acid sequence: CASSIYSQPGNTIYF.

This chain uses TRBV10-3 with TRBJ1-1; 11 bases align to TRBD1. V trimming: 3 bases; J trimming: 11 bases; junction bases outside the gene matches: 5. The CDR3 contains 13 residues. The germline V gene has CDR1 ENHRY and CDR2 SYGVKD. This CDR3 is CAISDGTGGNAFF. CDR3 bases: TGTGCCATCAGTGACGGGACAGGGGGGAATGCTTTCTTT.

The table lists this clone with a count of one. The V and J genes are TRBV2 and TRBJ2-7; 10 positions agree with TRBD2. The CDR3 runs 13 residues. V trimming: 1 base; J trimming: 6 bases; junction bases outside the gene matches: 0. Germline V lookup: CDR1 SNHLY, CDR2 FYNNEI. CDR3 nucleotide sequence: TGTGCCAGCAGTGAAGGACTAGCGGGCGAGCAGTACGTC. Translated, it gives CASSEGLAGEQYV.

The rearrangement joins TRBV12-5 to TRBJ2-5; 7 nucleotides agree with TRBD1. CDR1 and CDR2 from the germline V gene are LGHNT and FRNRAP. The J segment lost 3 bases and the V segment lost 5 bases, leaving 6 bases of the junction unmatched. This CDR3 region has 14 residues. The CDR3 DNA follows: TGTGCTAGTGGTACGGGACAGTATGAAGAGACCCAGTACTTC. It yields the protein CASGTGQYEETQYF.

V is TRBV7-9 and J is TRBJ1-1, with D possibly being TRBD1 (6 bases). V was shortened by 5 bases and J by 10 bases, with 11 bases between the two germline ends. CDR3 size: 11 residues. The germline V gene encodes CDR1 SEHNR and CDR2 FQNEAQ (reference sequence). The CDR3 sequence is CASSATGTAFF. In DNA form, the CDR3 reads TGTGCCAGCAGCGCGACAGGAACAGCTTTCTTT.

V usage is TRBV18 and J usage is TRBJ2-3; D remains unclear. This CDR3 contains 15 residues. CDR1 and CDR2 from the germline V gene are KGHSH and LQKENI. V shed 1 base and J shed 2 bases, with 10 bases lying between them. The CDR3 sequence is CASSPLAENTDTQYF. CDR3 coding DNA: TGTGCCAGCTCACCACTGGCGGAAAACACAGATACGCAGTATTTT.

The chain joins TRBV6-1 to TRBJ1-2; tentative D call: TRBD1 (6 bases). V was trimmed by 3 bases and J by 8 bases, leaving 10 bases between them. The germline CDR1 and CDR2 sequences are MNHNS and SASEGT. This CDR3 is 12 amino acids long. In nucleotides, the CDR3 is TGTGCCAGCAGTGACAGGGGCGGCGGCTACACCTTC. It codes for CASSDRGGGYTF.

The rearrangement uses TRBV12-3 or TRBV12-4 and TRBJ2-2, with unresolved D. V was trimmed by 4 bases and J by 2 bases, leaving 5 bases between them. This CDR3 region has 13 residues. This CDR3 reads CASSSINTGELFF. CDR3 bases: TGTGCCAGCAGTTCCATCAACACCGGGGAGCTGTTTTTT.

CDR3 in DNA: TGTGCCAGCATTGGGACAGGGGGCAACAATGAGCAGTTCTTC. Translation gives CASIGTGGNNEQFF. V usage is TRBV27 and J usage is TRBJ2-1, with 12 bases matching TRBD1. The CDR3 is 14 residues long. Germline V gene lookup returns CDR1 MNHEY and CDR2 SMNVEV (reference sequence). Trimming at V came to 7 bases and at J to 5 bases, leaving 3 bases not matched to a gene.

This rearrangement joins TRBV6-2 or TRBV6-3 to TRBJ1-5; TRBD1 matches 9 bases. J lost 5 bases, V lost 7 bases, and 6 bases had no gene match. This CDR3 is 14 amino acids long. CDR1 and CDR2 (germline): MNHEY, SVGEGT. CDR3 coding DNA: TGTGCCAGCACCCCCACAGGGGGCCATCAGCCCCAGCATTTT. Amino acid sequence: CASTPTGGHQPQHF.

The chain couples TRBV20-1 to TRBJ1-1; D not resolved. The germline gives CDR1 DFQATT, CDR2 SNEGSKA (reference sequence). The CDR3 has 11 amino acids. Trimming took 2 bases from V and 1 from J, leaving 2 bases between them. The CDR3 protein is CSARRNTEAFF. CDR3 nucleotide sequence: TGCAGTGCTAGACGGAACACTGAAGCTTTCTTT.

The chain recombines TRBV19 with TRBJ1-5, with 7 positions matching TRBD1. V gave up 1 base and J gave up 1 base; unmatched junction bases: 1. The CDR3 loop spans 15 amino acids. Germline V CDR1 and CDR2: LNHDA, SQIVND (reference sequence). The CDR3 DNA reads TGTGCCAGTAGTATAGGGGACAGAAGCAATCAGCCCCAGCATTTT. Translation: CASSIGDRSNQPQHF.

The chain combines TRBV11-3 with TRBJ2-1; the match to TRBD2 covers 9 bases. The CDR3 is 15 residues long. Trimming took 4 bases from V and 5 from J; bases not matched to a gene: 6. Germline V lookup: CDR1 SGHNT, CDR2 YENEEA. CDR3 in amino acids: CASSSSGLAHNEQFF. DNA of the CDR3: TGTGCCAGCAGCTCTTCGGGACTAGCACACAATGAGCAGTTCTTC.